Listed below are T cell receptor beta chains from one sample, sequenced in a study of T cells after yellow fever vaccination. TCRdb processed the 5' RACE reads anew with MiXCR; each CDR3 protein has one entry. The repertoire includes some 150,000 distinct CDR3 sequences, 6.6% of them detected once, and under 0.7% sits in the top ten. This sample comprised CD4+ T cells sorted from PBMCs, obtained 10 days after the yellow fever booster vaccination. These receptors were collected from a man under 40 who received the YFV17D yellow fever vaccine. CDR3s include the opening cysteine and the closing phenylalanine or tryptophan. Fields, in order: D gene, V gene, J gene, clone size, CDR3 length, CDR3 DNA, CDR3 protein. The D gene is left open where the match is weak. Size values are once, few and many counts, or a class for expanded clones, and some rows have none.

d_call: NA
v_call: TRBV7-9
j_call: TRBJ2-7
clone_size: many
cdr3_length: 14
cdr3_nt: TGTGCCAGCAGCTTGAGTAGCGGAACCTACGAGCAGTACTTC
cdr3_aa: CASSLSSGTYEQYF

d_call: NA
v_call: TRBV9
j_call: TRBJ2-2
clone_size: few
cdr3_length: 15
cdr3_nt: TGTGCCAGCAGCGTAGGGGCAGCTAACACCGGGGAGCTGTTTTTT
cdr3_aa: CASSVGAANTGELFF

d_call: TRBD2
v_call: TRBV7-3
j_call: TRBJ2-1
clone_size: many
cdr3_length: 15
cdr3_nt: TGTGCCAGCAGCCAAGGTTTAGCGGGGTACAATGAGCAGTTCTTC
cdr3_aa: CASSQGLAGYNEQFF

d_call: NA
v_call: TRBV3-1
j_call: TRBJ1-5
clone_size: NA
cdr3_length: 13
cdr3_nt: TGTGCCAGCAGCCAAATGGGGAATCAGCCCCAGCATTTT
cdr3_aa: CASSQMGNQPQHF

d_call: NA
v_call: TRBV4-3
j_call: TRBJ1-1
clone_size: NA
cdr3_length: 15
cdr3_nt: TGCGCCAGCAGCCAAGGGGTAGGGATGAACACTGAAGCTTTCTTT
cdr3_aa: CASSQGVGMNTEAFF

d_call: NA
v_call: TRBV20-1
j_call: TRBJ1-5
clone_size: many
cdr3_length: 13
cdr3_nt: TGCAGTGCTGGCAGGGGTGGCAATCAGCCCCAGCATTTT
cdr3_aa: CSAGRGGNQPQHF

d_call: NA
v_call: TRBV7-2
j_call: TRBJ1-1
clone_size: many
cdr3_length: 14
cdr3_nt: TGTGCCAGCAGCTTGGGAGGGTCTAGCACTGAAGCTTTCTTT
cdr3_aa: CASSLGGSSTEAFF

d_call: TRBD2
v_call: TRBV12-3/TRBV12-4
j_call: TRBJ2-3
clone_size: many
cdr3_length: 13
cdr3_nt: TGTGCCAGCAGTGCGATAACTAGCGGGGCGCAGTATTTT
cdr3_aa: CASSAITSGAQYF

d_call: NA
v_call: TRBV4-2
j_call: TRBJ2-2
clone_size: NA
cdr3_length: 15
cdr3_nt: TGTGCCAGCAGCCCCGGGCTCCTGAACACCGGGGAGCTGTTTTTT
cdr3_aa: CASSPGLLNTGELFF

d_call: NA
v_call: TRBV5-1
j_call: TRBJ1-5
clone_size: many
cdr3_length: 14
cdr3_nt: TGCGCCAGCAGCTTGCTAGGGGCGGGACAGCCCCAGCATTTT
cdr3_aa: CASSLLGAGQPQHF

d_call: NA
v_call: TRBV5-1
j_call: TRBJ1-1
clone_size: NA
cdr3_length: 15
cdr3_nt: TGCGCCAGCAGCTTATCCACAGGGATAAGCACTGAAGCTTTCTTT
cdr3_aa: CASSLSTGISTEAFF

d_call: NA
v_call: TRBV3-1
j_call: TRBJ2-1
clone_size: many
cdr3_length: 11
cdr3_nt: TGTGCCAGCAGCCAGGTCGATGAGCAGTTCTTC
cdr3_aa: CASSQVDEQFF

d_call: NA
v_call: TRBV28
j_call: TRBJ2-7
clone_size: many
cdr3_length: 13
cdr3_nt: TGTGCCAGCAGACCTGGTGAAGCCTACGAGCAGTACTTC
cdr3_aa: CASRPGEAYEQYF

d_call: NA
v_call: TRBV7-2
j_call: TRBJ1-4
clone_size: many
cdr3_length: 14
cdr3_nt: TGTGCCAGCAGCTCCCGGGCCCCAAATGAAAAACTGTTTTTT
cdr3_aa: CASSSRAPNEKLFF

d_call: TRBD1
v_call: TRBV7-2
j_call: TRBJ2-7
clone_size: many
cdr3_length: 16
cdr3_nt: TGTGCCAGCAGGCAGACAGGGTCCTTAAACTCCGGCGAGCAGTACTTC
cdr3_aa: CASRQTGSLNSGEQYF

d_call: TRBD2
v_call: TRBV12-3/TRBV12-4
j_call: TRBJ2-3
clone_size: many
cdr3_length: 15
cdr3_nt: TGTGCCAGCAGCCAGACTAGCGGATTTACAGATACGCAGTATTTT
cdr3_aa: CASSQTSGFTDTQYF

d_call: NA
v_call: TRBV21-1
j_call: TRBJ2-3
clone_size: NA
cdr3_length: 18
cdr3_nt: TGTGCCAGCAGCAAAGAAGGGGGGGAGCGGGATAGGACAGATACGCAGTATTTT
cdr3_aa: CASSKEGGERDRTDTQYF

d_call: NA
v_call: TRBV20-1
j_call: TRBJ2-1
clone_size: NA
cdr3_length: 16
cdr3_nt: TGCAGTGCTAGAGATGGGGCCCTAGCGACCTACAATGAGCAGTTCTTC
cdr3_aa: CSARDGALATYNEQFF

d_call: NA
v_call: TRBV20-1
j_call: TRBJ2-2
clone_size: few
cdr3_length: 13
cdr3_nt: TGCAGTGCCCCTCTTCGAAACACCGGGGAGCTGTTTTTT
cdr3_aa: CSAPLRNTGELFF

d_call: NA
v_call: TRBV7-6
j_call: TRBJ2-7
clone_size: many
cdr3_length: 15
cdr3_nt: TGTGCCAGCAGCTTAGTGTTCGGGACGGATTACGAGCAGTACTTC
cdr3_aa: CASSLVFGTDYEQYF

d_call: NA
v_call: TRBV7-8
j_call: TRBJ1-4
clone_size: NA
cdr3_length: 15
cdr3_nt: TGTGCCAGCAGCCGCACGAGTAACAGGGACGAAAAACTGTTTTTT
cdr3_aa: CASSRTSNRDEKLFF

d_call: NA
v_call: TRBV5-5
j_call: TRBJ2-1
clone_size: many
cdr3_length: 18
cdr3_nt: TGTGCCAGCAGCTTGGCCCTCTTAACTAGCCCTTCCTACAATGAGCAGTTCTTC
cdr3_aa: CASSLALLTSPSYNEQFF

d_call: NA
v_call: TRBV5-4
j_call: TRBJ2-2
clone_size: many
cdr3_length: 14
cdr3_nt: TGTGCCAGCAGCTTGGACGTGAACACCGGGGAGCTGTTTTTT
cdr3_aa: CASSLDVNTGELFF

d_call: NA
v_call: TRBV20-1
j_call: TRBJ2-2
clone_size: NA
cdr3_length: 13
cdr3_nt: TGCAGTGCTAGCCCCGTAGGGCCCGGGGAGCTGTTTTTT
cdr3_aa: CSASPVGPGELFF

d_call: TRBD2
v_call: TRBV7-2
j_call: TRBJ2-1
clone_size: many
cdr3_length: 17
cdr3_nt: TGTGCCAGCAGCGAAGGACTAGCGGGAGGCCGGGTCAATGAGCAGTTCTTC
cdr3_aa: CASSEGLAGGRVNEQFF

d_call: NA
v_call: TRBV20-1
j_call: TRBJ1-1
clone_size: few
cdr3_length: 15
cdr3_nt: TGCAGTGCCCCGCGGAACAGGGTTTATTTCACTGAAGCTTTCTTT
cdr3_aa: CSAPRNRVYFTEAFF

d_call: NA
v_call: TRBV7-6
j_call: TRBJ2-2
clone_size: many
cdr3_length: 15
cdr3_nt: TGTGCCAGCAGCTCAGCAGACTTAAACACCGGGGAGCTGTTTTTT
cdr3_aa: CASSSADLNTGELFF

d_call: NA
v_call: TRBV5-1
j_call: TRBJ2-4
clone_size: many
cdr3_length: 14
cdr3_nt: TGCGCCAGCAGCTTGGCAAGCAGGTCAAACATTCAGTACTTC
cdr3_aa: CASSLASRSNIQYF

d_call: NA
v_call: TRBV5-1
j_call: TRBJ1-2
clone_size: many
cdr3_length: 13
cdr3_nt: TGCGCCAGCAGCCGCACCGGGACATATGGCTACACCTTC
cdr3_aa: CASSRTGTYGYTF

d_call: TRBD2
v_call: TRBV12-3/TRBV12-4
j_call: TRBJ2-5
clone_size: many
cdr3_length: 15
cdr3_nt: TGTGCCAGCAGTTCTGGTGGGAGGGCCCGGGAGACCCAGTACTTC
cdr3_aa: CASSSGGRARETQYF

d_call: NA
v_call: TRBV10-1
j_call: TRBJ2-3
clone_size: many
cdr3_length: 17
cdr3_nt: TGCGCCAGCAAGCCCTTCGCTGACGCGGGAACCACAGATACGCAGTATTTT
cdr3_aa: CASKPFADAGTTDTQYF

d_call: TRBD1
v_call: TRBV18
j_call: TRBJ1-4
clone_size: many
cdr3_length: 16
cdr3_nt: TGTGCCAGCTCACCCGGCCGGACAGGCGCAAATGAAAAACTGTTTTTT
cdr3_aa: CASSPGRTGANEKLFF

d_call: NA
v_call: TRBV19
j_call: TRBJ1-5
clone_size: NA
cdr3_length: 14
cdr3_nt: TGTGCCAGTAAACGGGCGGGGATAGCTCAGCCCCAGCATTTT
cdr3_aa: CASKRAGIAQPQHF

d_call: NA
v_call: TRBV10-3
j_call: TRBJ1-5
clone_size: many
cdr3_length: 16
cdr3_nt: TGTGCCATCAGTGAGTCGACAGGCTTGAGCAATCAGCCCCAGCATTTT
cdr3_aa: CAISESTGLSNQPQHF

d_call: TRBD2
v_call: TRBV5-1
j_call: TRBJ2-5
clone_size: many
cdr3_length: 16
cdr3_nt: TGCGCCAGCAGCTCCGGGACTAGCGGGATCCAAGAGACCCAGTACTTC
cdr3_aa: CASSSGTSGIQETQYF

d_call: TRBD1
v_call: TRBV6-2/TRBV6-3
j_call: TRBJ2-1
clone_size: many
cdr3_length: 18
cdr3_nt: TGTGCCAGCAGTTACCCCGACAGGGGAAGTATTCGGTACAATGAGCAGTTCTTC
cdr3_aa: CASSYPDRGSIRYNEQFF

d_call: NA
v_call: TRBV4-3
j_call: TRBJ2-1
clone_size: many
cdr3_length: 13
cdr3_nt: TGCGCCAGCAGCCAAGATCGCGGTGTTGAGCAGTTCTTC
cdr3_aa: CASSQDRGVEQFF

d_call: NA
v_call: TRBV7-2
j_call: TRBJ2-7
clone_size: many
cdr3_length: 15
cdr3_nt: TGTGCCAGCAGCTTAGCGGGGGGAACCTCCTACGAGCAGTACTTC
cdr3_aa: CASSLAGGTSYEQYF

d_call: TRBD2
v_call: TRBV7-2
j_call: TRBJ2-7
clone_size: many
cdr3_length: 15
cdr3_nt: TGTGCCAGCAGTCTCGGGACTAGCGGGAGCCACGAGCAGTACTTC
cdr3_aa: CASSLGTSGSHEQYF

d_call: TRBD1
v_call: TRBV20-1
j_call: TRBJ1-5
clone_size: many
cdr3_length: 16
cdr3_nt: TGCAGTGCCTCATACAGGGGGCGGGAAGGCAATCAGCCCCAGCATTTT
cdr3_aa: CSASYRGREGNQPQHF

d_call: NA
v_call: TRBV30
j_call: TRBJ2-3
clone_size: few
cdr3_length: 11
cdr3_nt: TGTGCCTGGGTAAAGTGGGACACGCAGTATTTT
cdr3_aa: CAWVKWDTQYF

d_call: TRBD1
v_call: TRBV5-5
j_call: TRBJ2-2
clone_size: many
cdr3_length: 17
cdr3_nt: TGTGCCAGCAGCCGCCCGGGACAGGGGTGGGACACCGGGGAGCTGTTTTTT
cdr3_aa: CASSRPGQGWDTGELFF

d_call: NA
v_call: TRBV9
j_call: TRBJ2-3
clone_size: NA
cdr3_length: 17
cdr3_nt: TGTGCCAGCAGCGTAGAGGGAGATGGGGCCAGCACAGATACGCAGTATTTT
cdr3_aa: CASSVEGDGASTDTQYF

d_call: NA
v_call: TRBV6-2/TRBV6-3
j_call: TRBJ2-7
clone_size: NA
cdr3_length: 9
cdr3_nt: TGTGCCACCGGGAGCGAGCAGTACTTC
cdr3_aa: CATGSEQYF

d_call: TRBD2
v_call: TRBV4-2
j_call: TRBJ2-3
clone_size: many
cdr3_length: 16
cdr3_nt: TGTGCCAGCAGCCAAGATGCGGGAGTAGAGGGAAATACGCAGTATTTT
cdr3_aa: CASSQDAGVEGNTQYF

d_call: NA
v_call: TRBV27
j_call: TRBJ2-7
clone_size: many
cdr3_length: 11
cdr3_nt: TGTGCCAGCAGTTTTACAGGCGAGCAGTACTTC
cdr3_aa: CASSFTGEQYF

d_call: NA
v_call: TRBV7-2
j_call: TRBJ2-7
clone_size: many
cdr3_length: 14
cdr3_nt: TGTGCCAGCAGCCCCCGATCCAGCTCCTACGAGCAGTACTTC
cdr3_aa: CASSPRSSSYEQYF

d_call: NA
v_call: TRBV11-2
j_call: TRBJ1-1
clone_size: NA
cdr3_length: 14
cdr3_nt: TGTGCCAGCAGCTCAGCAGGGAGGAACACTGAAGCTTTCTTT
cdr3_aa: CASSSAGRNTEAFF

d_call: NA
v_call: TRBV20-1
j_call: TRBJ1-1
clone_size: many
cdr3_length: 13
cdr3_nt: TGCAGTGCAGCGGTAGGAGGGAACACTGAAGCTTTCTTT
cdr3_aa: CSAAVGGNTEAFF

d_call: TRBD2
v_call: TRBV7-2
j_call: TRBJ2-1
clone_size: many
cdr3_length: 15
cdr3_nt: TGTGCCAGCAGCTCGACTAGCGGATTATACAATGAGCAGTTCTTC
cdr3_aa: CASSSTSGLYNEQFF

d_call: NA
v_call: TRBV5-1
j_call: TRBJ2-1
clone_size: many
cdr3_length: 19
cdr3_nt: TGCGCCAGCAGCGTTGGGAGAGCTACAGTTGGGAAATGGGATAATGAGCAGTTCTTC
cdr3_aa: CASSVGRATVGKWDNEQFF

d_call: NA
v_call: TRBV11-2
j_call: TRBJ1-1
clone_size: many
cdr3_length: 14
cdr3_nt: TGTGCCAGCAGCTTAACGACAGGGAACACTGAAGCTTTCTTT
cdr3_aa: CASSLTTGNTEAFF